This T cell receptor beta chain came from a study of blood T cell repertoires in COVID-19. Study context: In each case, the material was cDNA or gDNA derived from T cells, B-cell-depleted T cells, or PBMCs.

Sequencing used immunoSEQ multiplex PCR; TCRdb keeps in-frame clones, though not all of them. This table has more than 100,000 clones, about 86% appearing once. Sequencing input: PBMCs or T cells enriched from blood (not recorded which). The receptor was derived from a man between 40 and 49 years old with acute COVID-19.

CDR3 nucleotides: TGTGCCAGCAGCTTAGGTACTAGCGGGGGTACTGAGCAGTTCTTC. Protein product: CASSLGTSGGTEQFF. The rearrangement links TRBV7-9 to TRBJ2-1; 11 nucleotides match TRBD2. The CDR3 runs to 15 residues. The junction had 5 bases not matched to a gene; V was cut back by 1 base and J by 9 bases. Germline assignment: CDR1 SEHNR and CDR2 FQNEAQ (reference sequence).